This T cell receptor (beta chain) came from a study of OX40 agonist ivuxolimab in advanced cancers. About the study: An agonistic anti-OX40 (CD134) antibody, ivuxolimab, was used to treat the patients. Subjects had a mean age of around 60 years, with a range of roughly 23 to 80; about 83% were male. The eligibility criteria allowed prior anti-PD-1, anti-PD-L1 or anti-CTLA-4 therapy, and around 40% had some.

Sequencing used immunoSEQ multiplex PCR; TCRdb keeps in-frame clones, though not all of them. The data show tens of thousands of clones, about 90% seen once. Sequenced material: CD4+ or CD8+ T cells sorted from blood, taken in a trial of the OX40 agonist ivuxolimab. The sequence came from an adult with an advanced solid tumor such as melanoma, head and neck, liver or kidney cancer.

The CDR3 coding sequence is TGTGCCTCCTCCCGAGGGACTAGCAGCTACGAGCAGTACTTC. This codes for CASSRGTSSYEQYF. The chain is built from TRBV19 and TRBJ2-7, with 9 bases identical to TRBD2. CDR1 and CDR2 from the germline V gene are LNHDA and SQIVND (reference sequence). The CDR3 sequence is 14 residues long. J was trimmed by 3 bases and V by 11 bases; bases with no gene match: 11.